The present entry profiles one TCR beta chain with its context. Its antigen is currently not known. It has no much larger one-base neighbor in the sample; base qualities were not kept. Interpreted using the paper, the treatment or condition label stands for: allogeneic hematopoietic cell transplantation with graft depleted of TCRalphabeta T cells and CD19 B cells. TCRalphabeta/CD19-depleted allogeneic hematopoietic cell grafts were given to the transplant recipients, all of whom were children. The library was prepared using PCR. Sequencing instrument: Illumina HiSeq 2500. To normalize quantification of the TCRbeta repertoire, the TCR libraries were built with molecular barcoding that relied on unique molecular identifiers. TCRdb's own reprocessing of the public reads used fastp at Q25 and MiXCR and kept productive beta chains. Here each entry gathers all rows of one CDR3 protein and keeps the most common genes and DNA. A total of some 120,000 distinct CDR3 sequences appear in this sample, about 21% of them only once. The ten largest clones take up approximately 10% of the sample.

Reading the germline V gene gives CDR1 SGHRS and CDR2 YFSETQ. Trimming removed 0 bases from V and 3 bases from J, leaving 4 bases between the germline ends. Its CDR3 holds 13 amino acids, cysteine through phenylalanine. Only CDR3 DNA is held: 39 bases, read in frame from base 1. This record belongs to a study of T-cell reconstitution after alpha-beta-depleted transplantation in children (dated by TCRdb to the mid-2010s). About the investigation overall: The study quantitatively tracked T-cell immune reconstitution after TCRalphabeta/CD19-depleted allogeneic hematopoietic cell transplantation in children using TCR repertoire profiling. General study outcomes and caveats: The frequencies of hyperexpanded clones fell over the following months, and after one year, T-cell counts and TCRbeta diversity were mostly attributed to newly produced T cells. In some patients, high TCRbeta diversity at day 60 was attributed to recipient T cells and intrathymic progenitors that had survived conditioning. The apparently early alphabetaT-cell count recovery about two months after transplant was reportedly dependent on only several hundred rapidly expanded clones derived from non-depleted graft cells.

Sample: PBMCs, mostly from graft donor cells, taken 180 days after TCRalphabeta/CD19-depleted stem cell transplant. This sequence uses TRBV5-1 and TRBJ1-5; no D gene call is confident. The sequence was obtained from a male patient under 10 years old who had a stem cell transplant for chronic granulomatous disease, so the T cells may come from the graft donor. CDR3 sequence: CASSLDPNQPQHF. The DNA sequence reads TGCGCCAGCAGCTTGGACCCCAATCAGCCCCAGCATTTT.